Sequencing of this TCR gamma chain was carried out in a study of Vδ1+ human thymocytes. Sequences come from RNA converted to cDNA by reverse transcription. Multiplex PCR used pooled V-gene forward primers and a constant-region reverse primer to amplify CDR3s. TCRdb re-called clones from the multiplex PCR reads using CATT. Of 35,000 or so gamma-chain clones in the sample, over 20% were seen once. As regards this clone: As yet, its antigen is unknown.

Germline CDR1 and CDR2: EGSNGY and YDSYNSKV. This CDR3 is 17 amino acids long. J was trimmed by 3 bases and V by 3 bases; bases with no gene match: 17. Findings and caveats of the study: Despite high sort purity, roughly 21% of thymic T cell receptor delta sequences were Vdelta2. Highly polyclonal TRG and TRD repertoires with Gaussian CDR3 length distributions appeared in thymus.

The rearrangement uses TRGV2 and TRGJ1 or TRGJ2. Sequencing was done on a sample of Vdelta1+ gamma-delta thymocytes from the thymus. As for subset: FACS-sorted CD3+ TCRalphabeta- TCRVdelta1+ TCRVdelta2- thymocytes. This TCR came from a girl under two years old who had congenital heart surgery. CDR3: CATWDRPQFNPYYKKLF. The CDR3 coding sequence is TGTGCCACCTGGGACAGGCCACAGTTTAACCCTTATTATAAGAAACTCTTT.